The next 20 T cell receptor beta chains were all read from a single sample in a study of blood T cell repertoires in COVID-19. TCRdb's table, derived via immunoSEQ multiplex PCR, lists solely in-frame clones and lacks some. Altogether about 270,000 clones are present, approximately 90% being singletons, with the ten largest covering approximately 4%. The material sequenced was PBMCs or T cells enriched from blood (not recorded which). The origin of the receptors is a woman under 40 with acute COVID-19.

This clone has a single count. The chain is built from TRBV6-2 or TRBV6-3 and TRBJ2-7; 10 bases are a match to TRBD2. The trim removed 0 bases at V and 3 bases at J, leaving 8 bases unmatched. Germline CDR1 is MNHEY and CDR2 is SVGEGT. The CDR3 runs 17 residues. CDR3 nucleotide sequence: TGTGCCAGCAGTTACTCGATCACTAGCGGGAAGGTCTACGAGCAGTACTTC. It specifies CASSYSITSGKVYEQYF.

The chain employs TRBV27 and TRBJ2-7; D is unresolved. The ends were cut back, 3 bases at V and 3 bases at J, with 18 bases in the middle. The CDR3 loop spans 16 amino acids. Germline assignment: CDR1 MNHEY and CDR2 SMNVEV (reference sequence). The CDR3 loop reads CASSLRSGLSHYEQYF. Written as DNA, the CDR3 is TGTGCCAGCAGTTTGCGTTCGGGTCTAAGCCACTACGAGCAGTACTTC.

The J gene is TRBJ1-1, the V gene TRBV4-1; a possible D gene is TRBD1 (6 bases). The CDR3 spans 17 residues. The germline V gene encodes CDR1 MGHRA and CDR2 YSYEKL. Trimming removed 1 base from V and 0 bases from J, with 15 bases in between. CDR3 nucleotides: TGCGCCAGCAGCCAAGGTGGGGGCAAGCCCTTGAACACTGAAGCTTTCTTT. Translation: CASSQGGGKPLNTEAFF.

This clone was seen once. The chain couples TRBV28 to TRBJ2-1; TRBD1 agrees at 10 bases. This CDR3 region has 14 residues. With 5 bases clipped from V and 12 bases from J, the junction kept 10 bases outside the gene matches. The germline gives CDR1 MDHEN, CDR2 SYDVKM. CDR3 DNA sequence: TGTGCCAGCAGTCAAGAGCCGGGACAGGGGCGGCAGTTCTTC. Its translation is CASSQEPGQGRQFF.

The V and J genes are TRBV28 and TRBJ2-3; a possible D gene is TRBD1 (5 bases). Germline-derived CDR1 and CDR2 are MDHEN and SYDVKM. Trimming cost V 1 base and J 7 bases, with 15 bases left between them. The CDR3 has 15 residues. The CDR3 DNA follows: TGTGCCAGCAGTTTATTGGGGCAGTTTCTAAATACGCAGTATTTT. Encoded protein: CASSLLGQFLNTQYF.

This chain links TRBV18 with TRBJ2-7, with a weak D call TRBD1 (5 bases). V gave up 4 bases and J gave up 0 bases, with 13 bases separating them. CDR1 is KGHSH and CDR2 is LQKENI in the germline V gene. This CDR3 contains 15 residues. This CDR3 is CASSQVGPVSYEQYF. The DNA of the CDR3 is TGTGCCAGCTCACAGGTGGGGCCCGTCTCCTACGAGCAGTACTTC.

The chain joins TRBV9 to TRBJ2-3; tentatively, D is TRBD2 (6 bases). The germline V gene encodes CDR1 SGDLS and CDR2 YYNGEE. The CDR3 length is 17 residues. V was pared by 4 bases and J by 5 bases, with 23 bases between. Here the CDR3 reads CASSPGWERALGDTQYF. The CDR3 DNA sequence: TGTGCCAGCAGCCCCGGGTGGGAGCGGGCTCTGGGAGATACGCAGTATTTT.

The gene calls are TRBV19 and TRBJ2-2, with a tentative D call TRBD2 (5 bases). Germline-derived CDR1 and CDR2 are LNHDA and SQIVND (reference sequence). V lost 3 bases, J lost 9 bases, and 8 bases lay in between. The CDR3 runs 12 residues. In nucleotides, the CDR3 is TGTGCCAGTAGTATGGACGGGAGGGAGCTGTTTTTT. Protein product: CASSMDGRELFF.

The chain joins TRBV2 to TRBJ2-7, with 7 nucleotides matching TRBD1. Germline V gives CDR1 SNHLY, CDR2 FYNNEI. The junction had 7 bases not matched to a gene; V was cut back by 9 bases and J by 2 bases. CDR3 length: 13 amino acids. The CDR3 nucleotides read TGTGCCAGTGAACTAGACAGGGCCTACGAGCAGTACTTC. It specifies CASELDRAYEQYF.

The rearrangement joins TRBV28 to TRBJ2-2; TRBD1 agrees at 9 bases. This CDR3 has 15 amino acids. V lost 6 bases to trimming and J lost 7 bases; unmatched junction nucleotides: 9. In germline, CDR1 is MDHEN, CDR2 SYDVKM. CDR3 in DNA: TGTGCCAGCAGGACTTACAGGGGGCGGGGCGGGGAGCTGTTTTTT. It encodes CASRTYRGRGGELFF.

This sequence joins TRBV30 and TRBJ2-3; D possibly corresponds to TRBD1 (5 bases). There are 13 residues in the CDR3. Germline V gene data show CDR1 as GTSNPN and CDR2 as SVGIG (reference sequence). Trimming shortened V by 0 bases and J by 1 base, and 5 bases separated the two germline ends. For the CDR3, the DNA is TGTGCCTGGAGTGTACAGGGCACAGATACGCAGTATTTT. Its protein product is CAWSVQGTDTQYF.

J is TRBJ2-1 and V is TRBV6-1; D perhaps matches TRBD2 (5 bases). The CDR3 extends over 14 amino acids. Looked up from germline, CDR1 is MNHNS and CDR2 is SASEGT. The V and J ends lost 1 base and 6 bases respectively, with 10 bases between them. CDR3 sequence: CASSEVGKSNEQFF. CDR3 DNA sequence: TGTGCCAGCAGTGAAGTCGGGAAATCCAATGAGCAGTTCTTC.

This chain joins TRBV10-3 and TRBJ1-1, with D maybe TRBD1 (6 bases). CDR1 and CDR2 from the germline V gene are ENHRY and SYGVKD. Trimming shortened V by 0 bases and J by 6 bases, and 14 bases separated the two germline ends. This CDR3 contains 15 residues. The CDR3 here is CAISESLQGRPEAFF. Written as DNA, the CDR3 is TGTGCCATCAGTGAGTCACTACAGGGACGCCCTGAAGCTTTCTTT.

The chain joins TRBV2 to TRBJ2-1; D might be TRBD2 (6 bases). Germline lookup yields CDR1 SNHLY and CDR2 FYNNEI. There are 14 residues in the CDR3. V shed 6 bases and J shed 8 bases, with 17 bases lying between them. The CDR3 DNA sequence: TGTGCCAGCAGGGGAGGACCCCAAGTGGATGAGCAGTTCTTC. The encoded protein is CASRGGPQVDEQFF.

The rearrangement links TRBV7-9 to TRBJ2-7; 12 nucleotides agree with TRBD2. J lost 2 bases, V lost 5 bases, and 10 bases had no gene match. The CDR3 is 17 residues long. Germline CDR1 SEHNR, CDR2 FQNEAQ (reference sequence). The CDR3 DNA sequence: TGTGCCAGCAGCCAATCGTGGACTAGCGGGACGGCCTACGAGCAGTACTTC. Its translation is CASSQSWTSGTAYEQYF.

This clone has only one observation. This chain links TRBV9 with TRBJ2-7; D is possibly TRBD2 (6 bases). Germline lookup yields CDR1 SGDLS and CDR2 YYNGEE. The germline V and J ends were trimmed by 3 bases and 5 bases, with 15 bases remaining between them. CDR3 length: 14 residues. CDR3 loop: CASSAGLLGHEQYF. The DNA for the CDR3 is TGTGCCAGCAGCGCGGGACTTTTGGGTCACGAGCAGTACTTC.

The chain employs TRBV7-2 and TRBJ2-1; D possibly corresponds to TRBD2 (6 bases). V was pared by 4 bases and J by 3 bases, with 25 bases between. Germline loops: CDR1 SGHTA, CDR2 FQGNSA. The length of the CDR3 is 19 residues. The CDR3 loop is CASSSLKPDSAGNYNEQFF. The CDR3 DNA is TGTGCCAGCAGCTCGCTCAAACCCGACTCTGCGGGAAACTACAATGAGCAGTTCTTC.

This chain uses TRBV7-8 with TRBJ1-1, with D maybe TRBD1 (5 bases). Per germline, CDR1 SGHVS and CDR2 FQNEAQ. The CDR3 length is 17 residues. Trimming removed 0 bases at V and 5 bases at J, with 19 bases between. In DNA, the CDR3 is TGTGCCAGCAGCTTAGCGTGGAGGGGAGGAAAGGGGACTGAAGCTTTCTTT. Translated, it gives CASSLAWRGGKGTEAFF.

V gene TRBV2 combines with J gene TRBJ1-5, with TRBD1 as a possible D gene (5 bases). The V end was cut by 1 base, the J end by 7 bases, with 14 bases between. Germline CDR1 is SNHLY and CDR2 is FYNNEI. CDR3 length: 15 residues. The CDR3 reads CASSEGDGSGQPQHF. For the CDR3, the DNA is TGTGCCAGCAGTGAAGGGGACGGTAGCGGCCAGCCCCAGCATTTT.

The chain recombines TRBV3-1 (or the pseudogene TRBV3-2) with TRBJ2-2; 8 nucleotides align to TRBD2. This CDR3 region has 17 residues. After removal of 1 base from V and 0 bases from J, the junction contained 4 bases not matched to a gene. Germline V CDR1 and CDR2: LGHDT, YNNKEL (reference sequence). This CDR3 reads CASSQGRAGANTGELFF. CDR3 DNA sequence: TGTGCCAGCAGCCAAGGACGAGCGGGAGCGAACACCGGGGAGCTGTTTTTT.